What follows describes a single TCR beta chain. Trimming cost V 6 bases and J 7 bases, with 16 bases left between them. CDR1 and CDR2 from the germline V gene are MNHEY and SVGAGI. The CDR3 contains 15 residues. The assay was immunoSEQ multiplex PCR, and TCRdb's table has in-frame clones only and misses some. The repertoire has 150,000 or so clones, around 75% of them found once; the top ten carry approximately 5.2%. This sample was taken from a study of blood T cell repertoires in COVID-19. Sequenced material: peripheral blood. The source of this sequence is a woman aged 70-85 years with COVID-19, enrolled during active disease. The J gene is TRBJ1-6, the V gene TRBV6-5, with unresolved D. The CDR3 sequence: CASSPPRGNNSPLHF. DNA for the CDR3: TGTGCCAGCAGCCCCCCACGGGGAAACAATTCACCCCTCCACTTT.